Listed below are T cell receptor beta chains from one sample, sequenced in a study of CD8 T cells in ankylosing spondylitis. TCRdb re-called the 5' RACE reads with MiXCR, one entry per CDR3 protein. The sample consists of fewer than 550,000 distinct CDR3 sequences, roughly 5.2% of them appearing once. The sequenced material came from blood, either unsorted or a sorted T cell fraction (not recorded which). All receptors come from a male donor with ankylosing spondylitis. CDR3s include the opening cysteine and the closing phenylalanine or tryptophan. The order of the fields is J gene, D gene, clone size, V gene, CDR3 DNA, CDR3 protein. The D gene is left open where the match is weak. Size tells how often a clone was seen (once, few, many) or the class of an expanded clone, and some rows leave it out.

TRBJ1-1 | TRBD1 | many | TRBV7-9 | TGTGCCAGCAGCTTAGGACAGGGGGATGAAGCTTTCTTT | CASSLGQGDEAFF
TRBJ2-7 | - | many | TRBV5-1 | TGCGCCAGCAGCTTGGGAAGCCTCTCCGAGCAGTACTTC | CASSLGSLSEQYF
TRBJ1-4 | - | many | TRBV29-1 | TGCGCCTCTGGCTTGTTTCGTGAAAAACTGTTTTTT | CASGLFREKLFF
TRBJ1-2 | TRBD1 | many | TRBV29-1 | TGCAGCGTTGTACAGGGGGCCGATCGTGGCTACACCTTC | CSVVQGADRGYTF
TRBJ2-1 | TRBD2 | many | TRBV4-1 | TGCGCCAGCAGTCGATTCCGGGGACTAGCCAATGAGCAGTTCTTC | CASSRFRGLANEQFF
TRBJ2-3 | TRBD2 | many | TRBV5-1 | TGCGCCAGCAGCCCCGTCCTAGCGGGGACAGATACGCAGTATTTT | CASSPVLAGTDTQYF
TRBJ1-4 | TRBD1 | many | TRBV15 | TGTGCCACCAGCTGGGGACAGGGGAGTACTGAAAAACTGTTTTTT | CATSWGQGSTEKLFF
TRBJ2-1 | - | many | TRBV5-1 | TGCGCCAGCAGCGCGGACATGAGCTCCTACAATGAGCAGTTCTTC | CASSADMSSYNEQFF
TRBJ2-7 | - | many | TRBV20-1 | TGCAGTGCTCTGGCGGGTGTCTACGAGCAGTACTTC | CSALAGVYEQYF
TRBJ1-4 | - | many | TRBV4-2 | TGTGCCAGCAGCCAAGCAGGGGCGGAGGTTGAAAAACTGTTTTTT | CASSQAGAEVEKLFF
TRBJ1-1 | - | - | TRBV29-1 | TGCAGCGTTGGAGGATGGGGGCGGAACACTGAAGCTTTCTTT | CSVGGWGRNTEAFF